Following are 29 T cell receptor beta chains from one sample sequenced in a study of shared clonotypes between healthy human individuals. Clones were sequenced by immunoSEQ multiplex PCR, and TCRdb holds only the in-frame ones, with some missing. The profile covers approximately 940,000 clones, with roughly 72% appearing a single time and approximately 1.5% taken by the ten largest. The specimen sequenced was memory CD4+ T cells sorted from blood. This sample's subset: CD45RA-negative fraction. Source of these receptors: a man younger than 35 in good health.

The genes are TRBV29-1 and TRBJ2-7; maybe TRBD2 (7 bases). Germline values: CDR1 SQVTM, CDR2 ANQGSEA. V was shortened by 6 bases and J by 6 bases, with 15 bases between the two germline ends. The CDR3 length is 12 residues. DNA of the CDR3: TGCAGCGTCGCCTTGGGGGGGCCCGAGCAGTACTTC. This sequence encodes CSVALGGPEQYF.

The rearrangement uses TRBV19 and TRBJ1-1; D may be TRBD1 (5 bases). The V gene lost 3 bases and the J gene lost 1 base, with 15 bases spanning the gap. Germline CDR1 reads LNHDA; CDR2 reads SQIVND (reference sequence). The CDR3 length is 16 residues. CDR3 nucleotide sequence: TGTGCCAGTAGTATGCTGTCCCTAGGGGCGAACACTGAAGCTTTCTTT. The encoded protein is CASSMLSLGANTEAFF.

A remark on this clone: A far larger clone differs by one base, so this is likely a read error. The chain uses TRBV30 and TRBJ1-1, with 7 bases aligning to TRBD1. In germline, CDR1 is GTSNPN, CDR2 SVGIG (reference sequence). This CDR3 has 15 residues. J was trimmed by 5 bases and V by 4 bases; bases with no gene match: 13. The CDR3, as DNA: TGTGCCTGGACCGGGACAGAGGGGAAGTGGACTGAAGCTTTCTTT. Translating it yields CAWTGTEGKWTEAFF.

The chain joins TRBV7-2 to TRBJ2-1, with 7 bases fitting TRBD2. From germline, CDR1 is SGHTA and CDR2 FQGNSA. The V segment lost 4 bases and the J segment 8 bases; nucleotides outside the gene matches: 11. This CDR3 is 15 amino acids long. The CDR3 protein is CASSSWGGGRYEQFF. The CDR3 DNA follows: TGTGCCAGCAGCTCCTGGGGCGGGGGTAGGTATGAGCAGTTCTTC.

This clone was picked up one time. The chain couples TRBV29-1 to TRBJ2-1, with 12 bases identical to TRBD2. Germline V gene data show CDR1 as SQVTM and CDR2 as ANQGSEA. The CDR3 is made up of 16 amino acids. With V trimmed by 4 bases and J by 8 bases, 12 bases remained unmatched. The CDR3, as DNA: TGCAGCGTTGGGAGGACTAGCGGGATTGGGTCGGATGAGCAGTTCTTC. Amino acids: CSVGRTSGIGSDEQFF.

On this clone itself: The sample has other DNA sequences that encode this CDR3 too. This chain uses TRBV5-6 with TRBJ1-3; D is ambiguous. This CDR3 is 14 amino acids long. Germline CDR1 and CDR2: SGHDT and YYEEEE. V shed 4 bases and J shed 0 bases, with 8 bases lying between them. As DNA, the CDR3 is TGTGCCAGCAGCCCTCCCGGCTCTGGAAACACCATATATTTT. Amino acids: CASSPPGSGNTIYF.

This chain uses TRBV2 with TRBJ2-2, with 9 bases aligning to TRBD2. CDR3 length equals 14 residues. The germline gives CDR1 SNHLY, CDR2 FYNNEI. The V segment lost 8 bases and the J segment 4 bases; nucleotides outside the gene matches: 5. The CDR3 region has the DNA TGTGCCAGCGTTGGCGGGAGGGCCACCGGGGAGCTGTTTTTT. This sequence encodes CASVGGRATGELFF. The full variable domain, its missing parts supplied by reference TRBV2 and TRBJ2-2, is EPEVTQTPSHQVTQMGQEVILRCVPISNHLYFYWYRQILGQKVEFLVSFYNNEISEKSEIFDDQFSVERPDGSNFTLKIRSTKLEDSAMYFCASVGGRATGELFFGEGSRLTVL.

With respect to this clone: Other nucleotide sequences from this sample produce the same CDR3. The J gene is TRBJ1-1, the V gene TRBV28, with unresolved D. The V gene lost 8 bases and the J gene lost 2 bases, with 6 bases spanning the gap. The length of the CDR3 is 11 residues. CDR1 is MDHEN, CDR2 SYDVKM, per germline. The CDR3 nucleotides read TGTGCCAGCTCAGGAAACACTGAAGCTTTCTTT. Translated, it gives CASSGNTEAFF.

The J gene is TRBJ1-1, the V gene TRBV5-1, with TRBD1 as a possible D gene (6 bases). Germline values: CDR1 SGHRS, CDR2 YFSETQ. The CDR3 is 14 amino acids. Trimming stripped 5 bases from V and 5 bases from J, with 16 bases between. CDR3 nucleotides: TGCGCCAGCAGTCTGGGGGCTCGAGAGACTGAAGCTTTCTTT. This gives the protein CASSLGARETEAFF.

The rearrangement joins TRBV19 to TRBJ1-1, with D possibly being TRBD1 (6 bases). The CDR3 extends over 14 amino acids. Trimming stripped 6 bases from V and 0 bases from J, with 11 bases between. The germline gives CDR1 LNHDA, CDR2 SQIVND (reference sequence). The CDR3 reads CASSRRQVNTEAFF. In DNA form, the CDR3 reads TGTGCCAGTAGCCGCAGACAGGTGAACACTGAAGCTTTCTTT.

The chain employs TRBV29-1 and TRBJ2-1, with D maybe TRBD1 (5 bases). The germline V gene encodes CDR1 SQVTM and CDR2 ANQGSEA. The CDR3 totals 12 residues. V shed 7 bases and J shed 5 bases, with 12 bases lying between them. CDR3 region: CSAQGVNNEQFF. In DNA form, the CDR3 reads TGCAGCGCCCAAGGGGTGAACAATGAGCAGTTCTTC.

The chain's CDR3 is CASSDQPDSPLHF. CDR3 DNA sequence: TGTGCCAGCAGTGATCAGCCAGATTCACCCCTCCACTTT. The chain combines TRBV6-1 with TRBJ1-6; the D is unclear. The CDR3 is 13 residues long. Germline CDR1 and CDR2: MNHNS and SASEGT. Trimming removed 3 bases from V and 8 bases from J, with 8 bases in between.

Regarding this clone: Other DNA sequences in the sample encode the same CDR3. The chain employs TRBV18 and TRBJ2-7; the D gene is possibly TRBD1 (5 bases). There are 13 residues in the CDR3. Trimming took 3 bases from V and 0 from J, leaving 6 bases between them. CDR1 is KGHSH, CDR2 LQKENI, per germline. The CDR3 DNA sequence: TGTGCCAGCTCACCGGACACCTCCTACGAGCAGTACTTC. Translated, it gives CASSPDTSYEQYF.

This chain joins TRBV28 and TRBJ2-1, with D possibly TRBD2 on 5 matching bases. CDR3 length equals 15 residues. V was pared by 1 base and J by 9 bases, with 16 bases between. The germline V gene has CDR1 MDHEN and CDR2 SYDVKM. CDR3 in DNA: TGTGCCAGCAGTTTATCTAGCTCCTTCGTATCTGAGCAGTTCTTC. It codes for CASSLSSSFVSEQFF.

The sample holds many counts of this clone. The CDR3 is CASSPIGRLNTEAFF. The CDR3 nucleotides read TGTGCCAGCAGTCCGATCGGACGGCTGAACACTGAAGCTTTCTTT. The V gene is TRBV28, the J gene TRBJ1-1; D not resolved. Germline V gene lookup returns CDR1 MDHEN and CDR2 SYDVKM. Deletions cut 5 bases from V and 0 bases from J, with 13 bases between. There are 15 residues in the CDR3. The whole variable domain, filled in from reference TRBV28 and TRBJ1-1, reads DVKVTQSSRYLVKRTGEKVFLECVQDMDHENMFWYRQDPGLGLRLIYFSYDVKMKEKGDIPEGYSVSREKKERFSLILESASTNQTSMYLCASSPIGRLNTEAFFGQGTRLTVV.

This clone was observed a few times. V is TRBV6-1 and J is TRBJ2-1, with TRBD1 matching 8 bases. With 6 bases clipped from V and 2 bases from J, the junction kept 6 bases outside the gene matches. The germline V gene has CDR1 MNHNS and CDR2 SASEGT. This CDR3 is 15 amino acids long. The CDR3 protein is CASRIDRGPYNEQFF. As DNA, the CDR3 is TGTGCCAGCAGAATCGACAGGGGTCCCTACAATGAGCAGTTCTTC.

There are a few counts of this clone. The CDR3 DNA reads as TGTGCCAGCAGCTTTGATTTCAGCGAGCAGTACTTC. Amino acids: CASSFDFSEQYF. The chain links TRBV7-2 to TRBJ2-7, with D unresolved. This CDR3 contains 12 residues. V was shortened by 3 bases and J by 6 bases, with 9 bases between the two germline ends. Germline values: CDR1 SGHTA, CDR2 FQGNSA.

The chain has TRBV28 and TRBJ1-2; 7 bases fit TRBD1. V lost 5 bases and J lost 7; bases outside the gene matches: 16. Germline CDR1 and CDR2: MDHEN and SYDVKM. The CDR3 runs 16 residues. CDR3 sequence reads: CASSLQTQTGRGGYTF. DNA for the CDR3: TGTGCCAGCAGTCTCCAGACTCAGACAGGGCGGGGTGGCTACACCTTC.

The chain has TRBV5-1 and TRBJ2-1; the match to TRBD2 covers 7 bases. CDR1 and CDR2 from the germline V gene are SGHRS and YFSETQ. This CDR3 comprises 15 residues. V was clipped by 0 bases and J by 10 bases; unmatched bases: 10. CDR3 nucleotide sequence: TGCGCCAGCAGCTTGGCAGCGGGATCCAATGGCGAGCAGTTCTTC. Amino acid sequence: CASSLAAGSNGEQFF.

In DNA form, the CDR3 reads TGTGCCAGCTCACCGGGACAGGGGATCTCTGGGGCCAACGTCCTGACTTTC. Amino acid sequence: CASSPGQGISGANVLTF. This rearrangement joins TRBV18 to TRBJ2-6; 10 bases are a match to TRBD1. The ends lost 3 bases at V and 0 bases at J; junction bases unmatched: 2. The CDR3 extends over 17 amino acids. Germline V gene data show CDR1 as KGHSH and CDR2 as LQKENI.

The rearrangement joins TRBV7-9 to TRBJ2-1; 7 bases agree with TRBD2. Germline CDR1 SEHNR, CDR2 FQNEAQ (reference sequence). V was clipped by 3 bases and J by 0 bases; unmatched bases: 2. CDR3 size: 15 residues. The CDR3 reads CASSLRENSYNEQFF. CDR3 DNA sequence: TGTGCCAGCAGCTTGCGGGAGAACTCCTACAATGAGCAGTTCTTC.

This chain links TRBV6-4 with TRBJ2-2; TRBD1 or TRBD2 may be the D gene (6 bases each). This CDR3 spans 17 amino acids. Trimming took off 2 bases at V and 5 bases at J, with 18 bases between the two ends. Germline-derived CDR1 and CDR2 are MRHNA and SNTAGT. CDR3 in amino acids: CASSDPHRGRETGELFF. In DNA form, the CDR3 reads TGTGCCAGCAGTGACCCCCACCGGGGGCGAGAGACCGGGGAGCTGTTTTTT.

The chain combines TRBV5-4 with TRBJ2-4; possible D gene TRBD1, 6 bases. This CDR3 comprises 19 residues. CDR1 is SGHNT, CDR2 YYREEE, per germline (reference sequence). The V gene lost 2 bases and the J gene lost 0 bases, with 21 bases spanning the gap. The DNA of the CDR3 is TGTGCCAGCAGCTTCCAACCCTCGACAGGTGTAATAGCCAAAAACATTCAGTACTTC. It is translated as CASSFQPSTGVIAKNIQYF. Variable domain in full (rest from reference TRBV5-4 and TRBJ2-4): ETGVTQSPTHLIKTRGQQVTLRCSSQSGHNTVSWYQQALGQGPQFIFQYYREEENGRGNFPPRFSGLQFPNYSSELNVNALELDDSALYLCASSFQPSTGVIAKNIQYFGAGTRLSVL.

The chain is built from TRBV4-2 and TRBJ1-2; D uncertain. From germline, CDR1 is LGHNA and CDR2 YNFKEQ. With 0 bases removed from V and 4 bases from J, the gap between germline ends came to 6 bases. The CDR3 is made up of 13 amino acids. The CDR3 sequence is CASSQDVIYGYTF. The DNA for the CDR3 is TGTGCCAGCAGCCAAGATGTCATCTATGGCTACACCTTC.

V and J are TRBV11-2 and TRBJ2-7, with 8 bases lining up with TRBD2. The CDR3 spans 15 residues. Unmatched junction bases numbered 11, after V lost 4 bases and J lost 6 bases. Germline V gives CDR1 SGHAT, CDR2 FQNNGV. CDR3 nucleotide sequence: TGTGCCAGCAGCTCCGTTACCCTGGGGACTAGCGAGCAGTACTTC. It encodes CASSSVTLGTSEQYF.

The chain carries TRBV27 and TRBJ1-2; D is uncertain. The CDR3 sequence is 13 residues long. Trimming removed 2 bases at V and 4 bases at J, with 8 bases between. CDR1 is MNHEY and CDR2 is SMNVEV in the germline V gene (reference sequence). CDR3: CASSLRRSYGYTF. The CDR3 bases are TGTGCCAGCAGTTTACGCAGGAGCTATGGCTACACCTTC.

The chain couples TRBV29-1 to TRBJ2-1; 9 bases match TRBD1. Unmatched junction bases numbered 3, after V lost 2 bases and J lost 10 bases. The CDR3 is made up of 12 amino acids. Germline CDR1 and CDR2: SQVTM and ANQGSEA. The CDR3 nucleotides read TGCAGCGTTGAACCGGACAGGGGAGAGCAGTTCTTC. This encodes CSVEPDRGEQFF.

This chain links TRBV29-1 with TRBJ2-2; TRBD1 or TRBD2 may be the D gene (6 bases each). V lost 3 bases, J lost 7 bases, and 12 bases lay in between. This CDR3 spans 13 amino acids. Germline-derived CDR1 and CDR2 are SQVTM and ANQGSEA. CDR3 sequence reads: CSVDRGQNGELFF. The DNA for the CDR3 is TGCAGCGTTGATCGGGGGCAGAACGGGGAGCTGTTTTTT.

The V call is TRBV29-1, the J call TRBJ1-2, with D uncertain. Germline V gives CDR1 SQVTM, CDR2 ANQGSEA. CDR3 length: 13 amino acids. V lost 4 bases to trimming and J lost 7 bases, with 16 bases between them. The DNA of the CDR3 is TGCAGCGTTGCCCGTGGGAAGGGTAGTGGCTACACCTTC. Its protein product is CSVARGKGSGYTF.